The entry that follows covers one T cell receptor (beta chain) sequence. As yet, its antigen is unknown. These data belong to a study of cytomegalovirus exposure and HLA in healthy donors. Points from the study as a whole: The study labeled 150 to 200 TCR beta chains cytomegalovirus-associated. With high specificity and sensitivity, the classifier reportedly diagnosed cytomegalovirus status.

PCR used 60 Vbeta primers and 13 Jbeta primers. This table comes from immunoSEQ multiplex PCR, and its TCRdb copy is limited to in-frame clones, with some not included. The profile shows more than 85,000 clones, 60% to 80% of them singletons. The TCR originated in a man in his thirties or forties in good health and CMV-seronegative. Sequencing input: PBMCs.

CDR3 region: CASRSPGNPDYGYTF. CDR3 nucleotides: TGTGCCAGCAGGTCTCCAGGGAATCCAGACTATGGCTACACCTTC. The J gene is TRBJ1-2, the V gene TRBV28, with a possible D match to TRBD1 (5 bases). Trimming cost V 6 bases and J 3 bases, with 17 bases left between them. Per the germline V gene, CDR1 is MDHEN and CDR2 is SYDVKM. CDR3 length equals 15 residues.